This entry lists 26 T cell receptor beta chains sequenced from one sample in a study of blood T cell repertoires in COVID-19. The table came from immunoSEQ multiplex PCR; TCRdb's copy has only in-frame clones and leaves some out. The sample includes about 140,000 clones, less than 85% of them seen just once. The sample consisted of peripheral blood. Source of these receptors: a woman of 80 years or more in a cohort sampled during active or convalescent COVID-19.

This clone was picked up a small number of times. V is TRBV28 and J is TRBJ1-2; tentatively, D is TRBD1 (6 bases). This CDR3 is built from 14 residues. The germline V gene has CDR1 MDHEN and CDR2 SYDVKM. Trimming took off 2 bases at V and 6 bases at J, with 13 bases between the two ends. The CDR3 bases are TGTGCCAGCAGTTTAAAGGGGGTACGGGATGGCTACACCTTC. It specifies CASSLKGVRDGYTF.

The CDR3 region is CASSPTRGTDTQYF. CDR3 nucleotide sequence: TGTGCCAGCTCACCAACACGGGGCACAGATACGCAGTATTTT. The chain has TRBV18 and TRBJ2-3; D gene unclear. Trimming left V 2 bases short and J 1 base short, with 7 bases between. The CDR3 length is 14 residues. Germline CDR1 reads KGHSH; CDR2 reads LQKENI. Full variable domain (rest looked up from reference TRBV18 and TRBJ2-3): NAGVMQNPRHLVRRRGQEARLRCSPMKGHSHVYWYRQLPEEGLKFMVYLQKENIIDESGMPKERFSAEFPKEGPSILRIQQVVRGDSAAYFCASSPTRGTDTQYFGPGTRLTVL.

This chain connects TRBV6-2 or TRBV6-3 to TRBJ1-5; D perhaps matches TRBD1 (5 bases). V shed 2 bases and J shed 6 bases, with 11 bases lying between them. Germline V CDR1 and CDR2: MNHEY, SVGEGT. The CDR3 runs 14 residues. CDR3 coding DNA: TGTGCCAGCAGTTACCCCAGGGATACTCAGCCCCAGCATTTT. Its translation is CASSYPRDTQPQHF.

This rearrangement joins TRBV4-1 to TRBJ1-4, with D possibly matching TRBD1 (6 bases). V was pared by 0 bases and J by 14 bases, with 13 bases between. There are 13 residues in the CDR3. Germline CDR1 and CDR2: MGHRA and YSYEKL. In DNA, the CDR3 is TGCGCCAGCAGCCAAGATTTTCAGGGGCGCCTGTTTTTT. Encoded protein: CASSQDFQGRLFF.

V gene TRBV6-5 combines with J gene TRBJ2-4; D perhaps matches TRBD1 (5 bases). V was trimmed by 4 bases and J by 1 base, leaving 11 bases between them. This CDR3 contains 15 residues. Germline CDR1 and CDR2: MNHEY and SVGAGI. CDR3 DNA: TGTGCCAGCAGTTCCCTAGGGGCTGCCAAAAACATTCAGTACTTC. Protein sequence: CASSSLGAAKNIQYF.

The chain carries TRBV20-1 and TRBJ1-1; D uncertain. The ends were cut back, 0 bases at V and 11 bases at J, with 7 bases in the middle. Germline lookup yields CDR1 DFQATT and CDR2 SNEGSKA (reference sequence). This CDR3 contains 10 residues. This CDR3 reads CSARDYVAFF. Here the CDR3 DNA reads TGCAGTGCTAGAGATTATGTGGCTTTCTTT.

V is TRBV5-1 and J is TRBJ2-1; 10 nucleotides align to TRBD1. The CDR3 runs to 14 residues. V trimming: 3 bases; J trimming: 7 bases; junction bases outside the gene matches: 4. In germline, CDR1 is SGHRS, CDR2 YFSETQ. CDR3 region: CASSWGTGENEQFF. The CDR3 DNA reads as TGCGCCAGCAGCTGGGGGACAGGGGAGAATGAGCAGTTCTTC.

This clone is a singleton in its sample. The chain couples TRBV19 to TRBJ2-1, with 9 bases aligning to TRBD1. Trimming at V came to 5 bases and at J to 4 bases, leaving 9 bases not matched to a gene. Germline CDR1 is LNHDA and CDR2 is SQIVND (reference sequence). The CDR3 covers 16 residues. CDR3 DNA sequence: TGTGCCAGTAGTCCCAGGACAGGGGCAAAGTACAATGAGCAGTTCTTC. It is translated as CASSPRTGAKYNEQFF.

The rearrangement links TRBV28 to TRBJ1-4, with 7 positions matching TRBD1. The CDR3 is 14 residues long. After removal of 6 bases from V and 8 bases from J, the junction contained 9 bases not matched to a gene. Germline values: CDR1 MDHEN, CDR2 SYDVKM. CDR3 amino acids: CASSDQGGNEKLFF. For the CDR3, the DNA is TGTGCCAGCAGCGACCAGGGGGGTAACGAAAAACTGTTTTTT.

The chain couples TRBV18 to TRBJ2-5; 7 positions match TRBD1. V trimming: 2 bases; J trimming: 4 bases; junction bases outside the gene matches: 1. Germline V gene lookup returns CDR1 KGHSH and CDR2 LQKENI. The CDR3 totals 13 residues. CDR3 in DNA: TGTGCCAGCTCACCAAGACAGGGAGAGACCCAGTACTTC. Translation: CASSPRQGETQYF.

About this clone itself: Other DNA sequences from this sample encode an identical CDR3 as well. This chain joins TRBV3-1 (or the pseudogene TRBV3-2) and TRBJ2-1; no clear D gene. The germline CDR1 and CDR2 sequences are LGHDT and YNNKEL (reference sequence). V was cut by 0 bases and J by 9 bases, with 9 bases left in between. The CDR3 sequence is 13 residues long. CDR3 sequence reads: CASSQDLRGEQFF. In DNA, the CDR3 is TGTGCCAGCAGCCAAGATCTGAGAGGTGAGCAGTTCTTC.

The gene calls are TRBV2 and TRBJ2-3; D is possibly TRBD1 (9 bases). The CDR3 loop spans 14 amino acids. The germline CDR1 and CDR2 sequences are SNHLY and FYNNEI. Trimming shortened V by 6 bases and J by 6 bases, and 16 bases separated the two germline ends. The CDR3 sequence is CASRISGTGDTQYF. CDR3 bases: TGTGCCAGCAGAATTAGCGGGACAGGGGATACGCAGTATTTT.

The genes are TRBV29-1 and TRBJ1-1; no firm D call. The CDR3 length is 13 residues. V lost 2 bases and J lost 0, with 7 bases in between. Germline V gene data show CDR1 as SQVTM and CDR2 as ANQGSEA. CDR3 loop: CSVETPMNTEAFF. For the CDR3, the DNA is TGCAGCGTTGAAACTCCCATGAACACTGAAGCTTTCTTT.

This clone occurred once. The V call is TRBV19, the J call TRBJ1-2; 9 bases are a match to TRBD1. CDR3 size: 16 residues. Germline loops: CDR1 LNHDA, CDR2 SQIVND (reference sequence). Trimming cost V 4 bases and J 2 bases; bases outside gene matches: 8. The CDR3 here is CASSTGQGQPNYGYTF. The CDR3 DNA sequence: TGTGCCAGTAGTACGGGACAGGGCCAACCGAACTATGGCTACACCTTC.

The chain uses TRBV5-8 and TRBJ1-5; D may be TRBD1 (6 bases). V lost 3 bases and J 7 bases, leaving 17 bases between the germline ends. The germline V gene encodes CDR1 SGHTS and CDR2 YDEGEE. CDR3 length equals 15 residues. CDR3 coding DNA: TGTGCCAGCAGCTCTACAGGGATACGGGGACAGCCCCAGCATTTT. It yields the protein CASSSTGIRGQPQHF.

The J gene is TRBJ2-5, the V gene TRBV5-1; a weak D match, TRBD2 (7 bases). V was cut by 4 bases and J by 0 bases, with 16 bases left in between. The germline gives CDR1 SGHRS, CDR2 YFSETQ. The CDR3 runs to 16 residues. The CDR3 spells CASSPRTGGYQETQYF. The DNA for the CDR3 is TGCGCCAGCAGCCCGCGTACGGGGGGCTACCAAGAGACCCAGTACTTC.

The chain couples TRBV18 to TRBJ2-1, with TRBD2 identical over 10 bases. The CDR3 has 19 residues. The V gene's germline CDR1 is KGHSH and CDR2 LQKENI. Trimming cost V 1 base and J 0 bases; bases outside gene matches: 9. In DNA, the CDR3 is TGTGCCAGCTCACCACAACGGGTAGCGGGGGGCCACTCCTACAATGAGCAGTTCTTC. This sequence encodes CASSPQRVAGGHSYNEQFF.

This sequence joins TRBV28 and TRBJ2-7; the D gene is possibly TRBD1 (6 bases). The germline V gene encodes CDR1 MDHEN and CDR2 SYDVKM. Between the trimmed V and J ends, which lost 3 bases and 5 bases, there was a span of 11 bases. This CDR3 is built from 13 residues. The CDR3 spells CASSLWTVHEQYF. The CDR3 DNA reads TGTGCCAGCAGTTTGTGGACAGTACACGAGCAGTACTTC.

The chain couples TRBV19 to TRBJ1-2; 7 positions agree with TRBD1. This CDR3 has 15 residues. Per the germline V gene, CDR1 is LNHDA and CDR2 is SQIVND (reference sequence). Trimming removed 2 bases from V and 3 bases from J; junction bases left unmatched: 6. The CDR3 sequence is CASSILRTGDYGYTF. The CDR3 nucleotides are TGTGCCAGTAGTATACTCAGGACAGGAGACTATGGCTACACCTTC.

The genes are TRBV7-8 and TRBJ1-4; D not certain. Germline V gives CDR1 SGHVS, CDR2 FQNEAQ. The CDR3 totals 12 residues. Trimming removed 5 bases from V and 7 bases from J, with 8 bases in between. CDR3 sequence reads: CASSPRAEKLFF. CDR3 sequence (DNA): TGTGCCAGCAGCCCCCGAGCTGAAAAACTGTTTTTT.

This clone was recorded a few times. CDR3 amino acids: CASKEREYYNSPLHF. The CDR3 DNA reads as TGTGCCAGCAAGGAGAGAGAGTACTATAATTCACCCCTCCACTTT. The chain is built from TRBV6-5 and TRBJ1-6; D ambiguous. Trimming removed 7 bases from V and 3 bases from J, with 13 bases in between. This CDR3 has 15 residues. Germline CDR1 reads MNHEY; CDR2 reads SVGAGI.

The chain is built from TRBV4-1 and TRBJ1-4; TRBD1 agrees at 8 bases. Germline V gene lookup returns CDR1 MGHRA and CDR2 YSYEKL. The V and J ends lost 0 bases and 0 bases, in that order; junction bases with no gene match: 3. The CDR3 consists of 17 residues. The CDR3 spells CASSQDGGQATNEKLFF. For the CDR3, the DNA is TGCGCCAGCAGCCAAGATGGGGGACAGGCAACTAATGAAAAACTGTTTTTT.

This CDR3 is CASSPRQIQETQYF. For the CDR3, the DNA is TGTGCCAGCTCACCAAGACAGATCCAAGAGACCCAGTACTTC. V and J are TRBV18 and TRBJ2-5, with D possibly matching TRBD1 (5 bases). This CDR3 is 14 amino acids long. Per the germline V gene, CDR1 is KGHSH and CDR2 is LQKENI. Trimming cost V 2 bases and J 1 base, with 8 bases left between them.

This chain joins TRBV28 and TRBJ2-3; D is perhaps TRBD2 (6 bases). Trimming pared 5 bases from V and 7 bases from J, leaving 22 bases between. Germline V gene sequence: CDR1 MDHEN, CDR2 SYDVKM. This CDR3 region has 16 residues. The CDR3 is CASSRNSGPRRYTQYF. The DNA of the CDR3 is TGTGCCAGCAGTCGGAATAGCGGCCCCCGGAGGTATACGCAGTATTTT.

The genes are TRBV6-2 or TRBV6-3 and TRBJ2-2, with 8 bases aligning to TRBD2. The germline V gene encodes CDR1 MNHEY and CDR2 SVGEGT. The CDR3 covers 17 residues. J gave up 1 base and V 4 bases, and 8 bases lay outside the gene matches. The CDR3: CASSLSVLAGNTGELFF. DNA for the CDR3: TGTGCCAGCAGTTTAAGCGTTCTAGCGGGGAACACCGGGGAGCTGTTTTTT.

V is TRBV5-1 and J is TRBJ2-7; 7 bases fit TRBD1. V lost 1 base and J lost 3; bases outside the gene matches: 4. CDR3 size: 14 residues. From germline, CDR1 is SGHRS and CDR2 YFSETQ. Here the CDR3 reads CASSLFDRDYEQYF. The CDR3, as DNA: TGCGCCAGCAGCTTGTTTGACAGGGACTACGAGCAGTACTTC.